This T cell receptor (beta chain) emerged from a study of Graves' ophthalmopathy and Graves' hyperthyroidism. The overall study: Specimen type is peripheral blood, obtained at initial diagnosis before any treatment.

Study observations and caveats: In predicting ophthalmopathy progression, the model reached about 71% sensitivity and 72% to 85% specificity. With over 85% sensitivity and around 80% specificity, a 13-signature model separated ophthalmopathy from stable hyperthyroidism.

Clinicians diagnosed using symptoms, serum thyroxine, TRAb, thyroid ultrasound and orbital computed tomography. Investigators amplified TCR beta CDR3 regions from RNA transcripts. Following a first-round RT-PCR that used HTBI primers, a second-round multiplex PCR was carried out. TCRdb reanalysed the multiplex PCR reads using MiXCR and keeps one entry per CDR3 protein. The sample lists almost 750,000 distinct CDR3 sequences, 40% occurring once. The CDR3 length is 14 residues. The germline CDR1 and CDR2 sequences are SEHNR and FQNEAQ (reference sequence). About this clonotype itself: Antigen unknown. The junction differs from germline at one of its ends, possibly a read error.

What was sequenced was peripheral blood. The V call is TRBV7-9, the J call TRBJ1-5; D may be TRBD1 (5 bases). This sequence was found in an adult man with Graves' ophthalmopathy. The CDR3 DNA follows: TGCGCCAGCAGCCAAGAGGGGCGAAGTCAGCCCCAGCATTTT. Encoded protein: CASSQEGRSQPQHF.